Below are 15 T cell receptor beta chains sequenced from a single sample in a study of OX40 agonist ivuxolimab in advanced cancers. The protocol was immunoSEQ multiplex PCR, while the TCRdb copy is restricted to in-frame clones and leaves out a portion. Here the sample spans 60,000 to 100,000 clones, more than 80% being singletons. The specimen was CD4+ or CD8+ T cells sorted from blood, collected in a trial of the OX40 agonist ivuxolimab. These receptors came from an adult with an advanced solid tumor such as melanoma, head and neck, liver or kidney cancer.

The chain has TRBV19 and TRBJ2-6; D is possibly TRBD1 or TRBD2 (5 bases each). V was clipped by 6 bases and J by 0 bases, with 15 bases between them. CDR3 length: 17 residues. Germline-derived CDR1 and CDR2 are LNHDA and SQIVND (reference sequence). Written as DNA, the CDR3 is TGTGCCAGTAGCTCAACCGGGACGAACTCTGGGGCCAACGTCCTGACTTTC. Residues: CASSSTGTNSGANVLTF.

The rearrangement uses TRBV9 and TRBJ1-6; no definite D call. The germline V gene encodes CDR1 SGDLS and CDR2 YYNGEE. The CDR3 spans 17 residues. V was trimmed by 0 bases and J by 0 bases, leaving 10 bases between them. The CDR3 loop reads CASSVDPASSYNSPLHF. Here the CDR3 DNA reads TGTGCCAGCAGCGTAGATCCGGCCAGCTCCTATAATTCACCCCTCCACTTT.

The CDR3 DNA reads as TGCAGCGTTTCATGGGGACTCCTTGTGGAGACCCAGTACTTC. Its protein product is CSVSWGLLVETQYF. This chain joins TRBV29-1 and TRBJ2-5, with D possibly being TRBD2 (6 bases). This CDR3 spans 14 amino acids. The V end lost 5 bases, the J end lost 5 bases, and 18 bases lay between the germline ends. Per germline, CDR1 SQVTM and CDR2 ANQGSEA.

The rearrangement joins TRBV5-6 to TRBJ2-2; TRBD2 matches at 14 bases. V was clipped by 3 bases and J by 7 bases; unmatched bases: 11. Germline V gene lookup returns CDR1 SGHDT and CDR2 YYEEEE. The length of the CDR3 is 18 residues. The CDR3 DNA reads TGTGCCAGCAGCTCAGGGACTAGCGGGAGCGGATTGATCGGGGAGCTGTTTTTT. Amino acids: CASSSGTSGSGLIGELFF.

The CDR3 DNA follows: TGCGCCAGCAGCCAGGAGACGGGCAGGAGTCCCTACGAGCAGTACTTC. It is translated as CASSQETGRSPYEQYF. The V gene is TRBV4-3, the J gene TRBJ2-7; D unclear. Trimming took off 3 bases at V and 2 bases at J, with 17 bases between the two ends. The CDR3 contains 16 residues. CDR1 LGHNA and CDR2 YSLEER come from the germline V gene.

The V and J genes are TRBV30 and TRBJ2-7, with 8 nucleotides matching TRBD2. Germline-derived CDR1 and CDR2 are GTSNPN and SVGIG (reference sequence). The CDR3 consists of 12 residues. V trimming: 5 bases; J trimming: 2 bases; junction bases outside the gene matches: 2. The CDR3 spells CAWGGLAYEQYF. The CDR3 nucleotides read TGTGCCTGGGGGGGACTAGCCTACGAGCAGTACTTC.

The chain uses TRBV4-2 and TRBJ1-3; no clear D. Germline V gene data show CDR1 as LGHNA and CDR2 as YNFKEQ. Trimming cost V 0 bases and J 0 bases, with 15 bases left between them. This CDR3 is built from 18 residues. CDR3 in DNA: TGTGCCAGCAGCCAAGATCTCCCAGGATCAAGCTCTGGAAACACCATATATTTT. Amino acids: CASSQDLPGSSSGNTIYF.

This chain links TRBV15 with TRBJ1-4, with D uncertain. CDR3 length: 17 amino acids. Germline lookup yields CDR1 LNHNV and CDR2 YYDKDF (reference sequence). Trimming shortened V by 2 bases and J by 0 bases, and 13 bases separated the two germline ends. The CDR3 nucleotides are TGTGCCACCAGCAGAACAAACGCACCAGCAACTAATGAAAAACTGTTTTTT. It yields the protein CATSRTNAPATNEKLFF.

The table lists this clone with a count of one. The J gene is TRBJ2-7, the V gene TRBV4-3, with D maybe TRBD1 (6 bases). The V end lost 0 bases, the J end lost 4 bases, and 7 bases lay between the germline ends. There are 13 residues in the CDR3. Germline CDR1 is LGHNA and CDR2 is YSLEER. DNA for the CDR3: TGCGCCAGCAGCCAAGAACAGGGATACGAGCAGTACTTC. As protein: CASSQEQGYEQYF.

The rearrangement joins TRBV18 to TRBJ1-4, with TRBD1 identical over 10 bases. With 0 bases clipped from V and 5 bases from J, the junction kept 3 bases outside the gene matches. This CDR3 is built from 16 residues. CDR1 and CDR2 from the germline V gene are KGHSH and LQKENI. CDR3 residues: CASSPPLGQGNEKLFF. CDR3 nucleotide sequence: TGTGCCAGCTCACCACCCTTGGGACAGGGGAATGAAAAACTGTTTTTT. Looking up the rest from reference TRBV18 and TRBJ1-4 gives the full variable domain: NAGVMQNPRHLVRRRGQEARLRCSPMKGHSHVYWYRQLPEEGLKFMVYLQKENIIDESGMPKERFSAEFPKEGPSILRIQQVVRGDSAAYFCASSPPLGQGNEKLFFGSGTQLSVL.

This clone was seen once. This chain links TRBV5-1 with TRBJ2-7; possibly TRBD2 for D (5 bases). The CDR3 sequence is 13 residues long. Germline V lookup: CDR1 SGHRS, CDR2 YFSETQ. The V end was cut by 2 bases, the J end by 5 bases, with 11 bases between. CDR3 nucleotides: TGCGCCAGCAGCTTTGAGGGCAACCACGAGCAGTACTTC. This codes for CASSFEGNHEQYF.

The chain combines TRBV2 with TRBJ2-3, with unresolved D. Trimming cost V 0 bases and J 8 bases, with 9 bases left between them. The CDR3 loop spans 13 amino acids. CDR1 and CDR2 (germline): SNHLY, FYNNEI. The CDR3 loop is CASSEAPSSTQYF. The CDR3 DNA reads as TGTGCCAGCAGTGAAGCGCCGTCAAGTACGCAGTATTTT.

This chain joins TRBV10-3 and TRBJ2-5, with 10 positions matching TRBD2. Germline V CDR1 and CDR2: ENHRY, SYGVKD. There are 15 residues in the CDR3. The trim removed 3 bases at V and 5 bases at J, leaving 6 bases unmatched. CDR3 nucleotides: TGTGCCATCAGTGAAGGGCTAGCGGGAGTCGAGACCCAGTACTTC. Protein sequence: CAISEGLAGVETQYF.

V is TRBV29-1 and J is TRBJ2-5, with D possibly matching TRBD1 (6 bases). V shed 6 bases and J shed 3 bases, with 11 bases lying between them. Germline V lookup: CDR1 SQVTM, CDR2 ANQGSEA. The CDR3 loop spans 12 amino acids. The CDR3 bases are TGCAGCGTGGCGCAGGGGAAAGAGACCCAGTACTTC. It codes for CSVAQGKETQYF.

The chain joins TRBV7-2 to TRBJ2-1; perhaps TRBD2 as D (5 bases). CDR3 length: 12 residues. The germline CDR1 and CDR2 sequences are SGHTA and FQGNSA. V gave up 8 bases and J gave up 9 bases, with 14 bases separating them. CDR3 residues: CASSERVGEQFF. CDR3 sequence (DNA): TGTGCCAGCTCAGAGAGGGTGGGTGAGCAGTTCTTC.